This T cell receptor (beta chain) was found in a study of shared clonotypes between healthy human individuals. General study findings and limits: Generation of non-shared clonotypes was less probable than generation of clonotypes shared by all four donors. A limitation of the genetic and exposure-history diversity represented arose from few donors.

As regards this clone: What it binds is unknown.

Germline CDR1 reads LNHDA; CDR2 reads SQIVND (reference sequence). The CDR3 runs to 11 residues. Trimming left V 7 bases short and J 4 bases short, with 7 bases between. Assay: immunoSEQ multiplex PCR; the TCRdb copy retains only in-frame clones and omits some. The profile covers about 650,000 clones, with about 95% appearing a single time and 0.095% to 0.12% taken by the ten largest. Terminally differentiated effector memory CD45RA+ cells were excluded by CCR7 positive selection of CD45RO-negative cells. The genes are TRBV19 and TRBJ1-2; D is perhaps TRBD1 (5 bases). Sequenced input: naive CD8+ T cells sorted from blood. This receptor was obtained from a woman in her twenties or thirties in good health. The CDR3 nucleotides are TGTGCCAGTACAGACAGCTATGGCTACACCTTC. This codes for CASTDSYGYTF. Drawing the rest from reference TRBV19 and TRBJ1-2, the complete variable domain is DGGITQSPKYLFRKEGQNVTLSCEQNLNHDAMYWYRQDPGQGLRLIYYSQIVNDFQKGDIAEGYSVSREKKESFPLTVTSAQKNPTAFYLCASTDSYGYTFGSGTRLTVV.